One sample yielded the 32 T cell receptor beta chains listed below, sequenced in a study of blood T cell repertoires in COVID-19. Some clones are missing from TCRdb's copy, which holds only in-frame ones; the method was immunoSEQ multiplex PCR. Of roughly 30,000 clones in the sample, 80% to 90% are singletons; the top ten hold roughly 3.9%. The source material was peripheral blood. These receptors were obtained from a human donor in a cohort sampled during active COVID-19.

The V gene is TRBV29-1, the J gene TRBJ1-1, with D perhaps TRBD1 (5 bases). This CDR3 comprises 16 residues. Looked up from germline, CDR1 is SQVTM and CDR2 is ANQGSEA. The ends were cut back, 6 bases at V and 0 bases at J, with 20 bases in the middle. The CDR3 DNA is TGCAGCGTCACTATCGGGGGTGGGGTGTTGAACACTGAAGCTTTCTTT. This sequence encodes CSVTIGGGVLNTEAFF.

The chain has TRBV5-6 and TRBJ1-1; 9 nucleotides line up with TRBD1. Germline V gene lookup returns CDR1 SGHDT and CDR2 YYEEEE. Trimming at V came to 1 base and at J to 4 bases, leaving 5 bases not matched to a gene. There are 15 residues in the CDR3. Here the CDR3 DNA reads TGTGCCAGCAGCTTGTGGGGACAGGGTTTCACTGAAGCTTTCTTT. This encodes CASSLWGQGFTEAFF.

V and J are TRBV3-1 (or the pseudogene TRBV3-2) and TRBJ1-6, with D unclear. Trimming removed 0 bases from V and 9 bases from J, with 6 bases in between. This CDR3 has 13 residues. Germline CDR1 LGHDT, CDR2 YNNKEL (reference sequence). In DNA, the CDR3 is TGTGCCAGCAGCCAAGATTCCGGTTCACCCCTCCACTTT. Translation: CASSQDSGSPLHF.

This chain joins TRBV30 and TRBJ1-5; TRBD1 agrees at 7 bases. The CDR3 contains 13 residues. V trimming: 3 bases; J trimming: 6 bases; junction bases outside the gene matches: 5. Germline V gene lookup returns CDR1 GTSNPN and CDR2 SVGIG (reference sequence). CDR3 nucleotides: TGTGCCTGGAGCGTACAGGGGACTCAGCCCCAGCATTTT. Amino acids: CAWSVQGTQPQHF.

V usage is TRBV4-1 and J usage is TRBJ2-5; possible D gene TRBD2, 6 bases. CDR1 is MGHRA and CDR2 is YSYEKL in the germline V gene. The CDR3 loop spans 17 amino acids. Trimming left V 1 base short and J 0 bases short, with 15 bases between. CDR3 residues: CASSQVEGPRNQETQYF. As DNA, the CDR3 is TGCGCCAGCAGCCAAGTGGAGGGACCGAGGAACCAAGAGACCCAGTACTTC.

V usage is TRBV7-9 and J usage is TRBJ2-3, with D unresolved. CDR3 length: 14 residues. Germline lookup yields CDR1 SEHNR and CDR2 FQNEAQ (reference sequence). Trimming removed 2 bases from V and 0 bases from J, with 6 bases in between. The CDR3 loop reads CASSLSVSTDTQYF. The CDR3, as DNA: TGTGCCAGCAGCTTAAGCGTAAGCACAGATACGCAGTATTTT.

The chain carries TRBV12-3 or TRBV12-4 and TRBJ1-2; 9 positions match TRBD1. The CDR3 is made up of 13 amino acids. With 8 bases clipped from V and 5 bases from J, the junction kept 6 bases outside the gene matches. The CDR3 sequence is CASGTGREYGYTF. The DNA for the CDR3 is TGTGCCAGCGGGACAGGGAGAGAGTATGGCTACACCTTC.

With regard to this clone: One end of the junction is discordant with germline, which a read error may explain. The chain joins TRBV7-2 to TRBJ1-5; tentative D call: TRBD1 (6 bases). The CDR3 length is 15 residues. Germline CDR1 and CDR2: SGHTA and FQGNSA. The CDR3 DNA is TGTGCCGGCAGCCCGCGGACAGATAGCAATCAGCCCCAGCATTTT. Protein: CAGSPRTDSNQPQHF.

The chain carries TRBV19 and TRBJ1-2; D gene unclear. The CDR3 runs to 12 residues. Germline lookup yields CDR1 LNHDA and CDR2 SQIVND (reference sequence). V was clipped by 3 bases and J by 8 bases, with 10 bases between them. For the CDR3, the DNA is TGTGCCAGTAGTATCGCCCCGAGCGGCTACACCTTC. Translated, it gives CASSIAPSGYTF. Supplemented by reference TRBV19 and TRBJ1-2, the full variable domain reads DGGITQSPKYLFRKEGQNVTLSCEQNLNHDAMYWYRQDPGQGLRLIYYSQIVNDFQKGDIAEGYSVSREKKESFPLTVTSAQKNPTAFYLCASSIAPSGYTFGSGTRLTVV.

This clone has only one observation. The gene calls are TRBV4-1 and TRBJ1-1; 11 nucleotides line up with TRBD1. Unmatched junction bases numbered 16, after V lost 4 bases and J lost 3 bases. From germline, CDR1 is MGHRA and CDR2 YSYEKL. The CDR3 has 19 residues. The CDR3 DNA follows: TGCGCCAGCAGCCCGCGGGACCGGACAGGGGGCAGGGGGGACACTGAAGCTTTCTTT. Protein: CASSPRDRTGGRGDTEAFF.

V gene TRBV3-1 (or the pseudogene TRBV3-2) combines with J gene TRBJ2-7; D is perhaps TRBD2 (6 bases). This CDR3 comprises 13 residues. The germline V gene has CDR1 LGHDT and CDR2 YNNKEL (reference sequence). V gave up 4 bases and J gave up 6 bases, with 13 bases separating them. CDR3 bases: TGTGCCAGCAGCCCCGGTGGGGGGTTCGAGCAGTACTTC. This codes for CASSPGGGFEQYF.

V gene TRBV28 combines with J gene TRBJ2-2; 10 nucleotides match TRBD2. Germline lookup yields CDR1 MDHEN and CDR2 SYDVKM. This CDR3 has 15 amino acids. J lost 5 bases, V lost 3 bases, and 3 bases had no gene match. The DNA for the CDR3 is TGTGCCAGCAGTTTCCCGGGACTAGCGACCGGGGAGCTGTTTTTT. Protein product: CASSFPGLATGELFF.

This rearrangement joins TRBV4-2 to TRBJ1-2, with no clear D. The CDR3 sequence is 14 residues long. Per germline, CDR1 LGHNA and CDR2 YNFKEQ. V was pared by 0 bases and J by 5 bases, with 10 bases between. This chain's CDR3 is CASSQDETGYGYTF. The CDR3 coding sequence is TGTGCCAGCAGCCAAGATGAAACCGGGTATGGCTACACCTTC.

The CDR3 nucleotides read TGTGCCAGCAGCTTAGCAGGGGGGGCGGGTTACGAGCAGTACTTC. Translation: CASSLAGGAGYEQYF. The rearrangement links TRBV7-8 to TRBJ2-7; D may be TRBD2 (7 bases). Germline loops: CDR1 SGHVS, CDR2 FQNEAQ. The V gene lost 0 bases and the J gene lost 4 bases, with 13 bases spanning the gap. The CDR3 extends over 15 amino acids. The full variable domain, with the rest looked up from reference TRBV7-8 and TRBJ2-7, is GAGVSQSPRYKVAKRGQDVALRCDPISGHVSLFWYQQALGQGPEFLTYFQNEAQLDKSGLPSDRFFAERPEGSVSTLKIQRTQQEDSAVYLCASSLAGGAGYEQYFGPGTRLTVT.

The rearrangement joins TRBV28 to TRBJ1-1; D uncertain. V lost 1 base to trimming and J lost 5 bases, with 17 bases between them. The CDR3 contains 16 residues. Germline CDR1 is MDHEN and CDR2 is SYDVKM. The CDR3 is CASSLYVSPGSTEAFF. The CDR3 nucleotides are TGTGCCAGCAGTTTATATGTCTCCCCGGGGAGTACTGAAGCTTTCTTT.

The genes are TRBV13 and TRBJ2-7; TRBD2 is a possible D gene (5 bases). Germline V gene data show CDR1 as PRHDT and CDR2 as FYEKMQ (reference sequence). The CDR3 has 14 amino acids. The V end lost 1 base, the J end lost 0 bases, and 7 bases lay between the germline ends. The DNA of the CDR3 is TGTGCCAGCAGCTTAGTGGGGAGCTCCTACGAGCAGTACTTC. It specifies CASSLVGSSYEQYF.

This clone was observed once. The gene calls are TRBV19 and TRBJ2-7, with 11 bases aligning to TRBD2. The CDR3 runs 15 residues. V gave up 4 bases and J gave up 2 bases; unmatched junction bases: 4. Germline assignment: CDR1 LNHDA and CDR2 SQIVND (reference sequence). The CDR3 bases are TGTGCCAGTAGTACGGGACTAGCGGCGGCCTACGAGCAGTACTTC. Protein sequence: CASSTGLAAAYEQYF.

The rearrangement joins TRBV11-2 to TRBJ1-3; no firm D call. The V gene's germline CDR1 is SGHAT and CDR2 FQNNGV. The CDR3 is 14 residues long. V was trimmed by 0 bases and J by 2 bases, leaving 5 bases between them. The CDR3: CASSLDRTGNTIYF. The CDR3 nucleotides are TGTGCCAGCAGCTTAGACAGGACTGGAAACACCATATATTTT.

The V and J genes are TRBV6-5 and TRBJ2-1; the D is unclear. The length of the CDR3 is 15 residues. V was clipped by 5 bases and J by 0 bases, with 11 bases between them. Per germline, CDR1 MNHEY and CDR2 SVGAGI. The CDR3 nucleotides read TGTGCCAGCAGTATATCTAGAAGCTCCTACAATGAGCAGTTCTTC. This gives the protein CASSISRSSYNEQFF.

The chain couples TRBV13 to TRBJ2-2; 9 bases align to TRBD1. Germline V CDR1 and CDR2: PRHDT, FYEKMQ (reference sequence). The CDR3 length is 15 residues. The J segment lost 6 bases and the V segment lost 3 bases, leaving 5 bases of the junction unmatched. The CDR3 coding sequence is TGTGCCAGCAGCTTTACCGGGACAGGGCCCGGGGAGCTGTTTTTT. Encoded protein: CASSFTGTGPGELFF.

This chain connects TRBV29-1 to TRBJ1-5; TRBD1 matches at 9 bases. CDR3 length: 14 amino acids. Germline lookup yields CDR1 SQVTM and CDR2 ANQGSEA. The V segment lost 6 bases and the J segment 6 bases; nucleotides outside the gene matches: 9. The CDR3 sequence: CSVATGTGTQPQHF. CDR3 DNA: TGCAGCGTAGCAACCGGGACAGGGACTCAGCCCCAGCATTTT.

The chain couples TRBV7-7 to TRBJ1-2, with D unresolved. The CDR3 is made up of 17 amino acids. V lost 5 bases, J lost 6 bases, and 25 bases lay in between. From germline, CDR1 is SSHAT and CDR2 FNYEAQ (reference sequence). CDR3 in DNA: TGTGCCAGCAGCCTAGGGTACTATACGGAGATAAAGGATGGCTACACCTTC. This encodes CASSLGYYTEIKDGYTF.

CDR3 nucleotide sequence: TGCAGTGCGGGCGGCACAGATACGCAGTATTTT. It yields the protein CSAGGTDTQYF. This chain joins TRBV20-1 and TRBJ2-3; the D is unclear. Germline V lookup: CDR1 DFQATT, CDR2 SNEGSKA (reference sequence). The CDR3 runs to 11 residues. Trimming took off 6 bases at V and 1 base at J, with 5 bases between the two ends.

V usage is TRBV19 and J usage is TRBJ2-3; 10 bases map to TRBD2. In germline, CDR1 is LNHDA, CDR2 SQIVND (reference sequence). CDR3 length: 15 amino acids. V lost 7 bases and J lost 0; bases outside the gene matches: 4. CDR3 bases: TGTGCCAGTACTAGCGGGGGTGGAAGCACAGATACGCAGTATTTT. Translation: CASTSGGGSTDTQYF.

The chain employs TRBV2 and TRBJ1-2; D not certain. Germline values: CDR1 SNHLY, CDR2 FYNNEI. The V end lost 2 bases, the J end lost 4 bases, and 8 bases lay between the germline ends. This CDR3 is 13 amino acids long. CDR3 sequence: CASSESAGYGYTF. The DNA for the CDR3 is TGTGCCAGCAGTGAATCGGCAGGCTATGGCTACACCTTC.

The chain is built from TRBV19 and TRBJ2-5; perhaps TRBD1 as D (6 bases). V was shortened by 2 bases and J by 2 bases, with 6 bases between the two germline ends. CDR3 size: 13 residues. Germline V gene data show CDR1 as LNHDA and CDR2 as SQIVND (reference sequence). The CDR3 DNA reads as TGTGCCAGTAGTATAACAGGGCAAGAGACCCAGTACTTC. This encodes CASSITGQETQYF.

As for this clone: An end of the junction does not agree with germline; a read error may underlie this. The CDR3 spells CASRMVTGAFNF. The CDR3 DNA reads TGTGCCAGCAGAATGGTCACAGGGGCGTTCAACTTC. This chain connects TRBV2 to TRBJ2-7; TRBD1 aligns across 7 bases. Germline V gene lookup returns CDR1 SNHLY and CDR2 FYNNEI. The CDR3 has 12 residues. The full variable domain, in which reference TRBV2 and TRBJ2-7 provide the parts outside the CDR3, is EPEVTQTPSHQVTQMGQEVILRCVPISNHLYFYWYRQILGQKVEFLVSFYNNEISEKSEIFDDQFSVERPDGSNFTLKIRSTKLEDSAMYFCASRMVTGAFNFGPGTRLTVT.

The gene calls are TRBV11-2 and TRBJ2-5; D possibly corresponds to TRBD2 (5 bases). The CDR3 runs to 15 residues. The V gene's germline CDR1 is SGHAT and CDR2 FQNNGV. V gave up 4 bases and J gave up 2 bases, with 14 bases separating them. The CDR3 nucleotides are TGTGCCAGCAGCTCACTAGACTGGAGTCAAGAGACCCAGTACTTC. Its translation: CASSSLDWSQETQYF.

The rearrangement uses TRBV7-8 and TRBJ2-5; D might be TRBD1 (7 bases). Germline V gene lookup returns CDR1 SGHVS and CDR2 FQNEAQ. The CDR3 is made up of 15 amino acids. V shed 5 bases and J shed 2 bases, with 15 bases lying between them. CDR3 protein: CASSRGGTDQETQYF. The CDR3 DNA reads as TGTGCCAGCAGCCGAGGCGGGACAGATCAAGAGACCCAGTACTTC.

J is TRBJ2-5 and V is TRBV2; 15 bases agree with TRBD2. CDR1 and CDR2 (germline): SNHLY, FYNNEI. The CDR3 runs to 16 residues. J lost 2 bases, V lost 6 bases, and 4 bases had no gene match. Here the CDR3 reads CASSRGLAGGQETQYF. CDR3 coding DNA: TGTGCCAGCAGCCGGGGACTAGCGGGGGGACAAGAGACCCAGTACTTC.

The rearrangement uses TRBV5-8 and TRBJ2-5, with 12 positions matching TRBD2. The CDR3 consists of 16 residues. J lost 2 bases, V lost 2 bases, and 4 bases had no gene match. Germline lookup yields CDR1 SGHTS and CDR2 YDEGEE. The CDR3 bases are TGTGCCAGCAGCTTCCGACTAGCGGGGGTTCAAGAGACCCAGTACTTC. Translating gives CASSFRLAGVQETQYF.

The rearrangement links TRBV5-1 to TRBJ2-3, with D tentatively TRBD2 (5 bases). The V end was cut by 4 bases, the J end by 1 base, with 7 bases between. There are 13 residues in the CDR3. Germline V lookup: CDR1 SGHRS, CDR2 YFSETQ. CDR3 nucleotides: TGCGCCAGCAGCGCCGGGGGCACAGATACGCAGTATTTT. As protein: CASSAGGTDTQYF. Using reference TRBV5-1 and TRBJ2-3 for the parts outside the CDR3, the full variable domain is KAGVTQTPRYLIKTRGQQVTLSCSPISGHRSVSWYQQTPGQGLQFLFEYFSETQRNKGNFPGRFSGRQFSNSRSEMNVSTLELGDSALYLCASSAGGTDTQYFGPGTRLTVL.